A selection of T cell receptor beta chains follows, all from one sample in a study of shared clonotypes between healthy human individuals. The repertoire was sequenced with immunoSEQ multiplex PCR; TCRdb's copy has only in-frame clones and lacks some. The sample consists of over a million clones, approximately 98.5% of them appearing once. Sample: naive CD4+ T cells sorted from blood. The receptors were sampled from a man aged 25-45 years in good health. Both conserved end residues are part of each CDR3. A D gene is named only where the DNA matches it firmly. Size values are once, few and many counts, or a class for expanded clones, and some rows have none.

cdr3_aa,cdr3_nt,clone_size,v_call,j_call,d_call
CASRPSPGRAYLEQFF,TGTGCCAGCAGACCAAGTCCCGGGAGGGCCTATCTTGAGCAGTTCTTC,.,TRBV7-8,TRBJ2-1,TRBD2
CASSLEGPETQYF,TGCGCCAGCAGCTTGGAAGGGCCCGAGACCCAGTACTTC,.,TRBV5-1,TRBJ2-5,.
CASSLALLGGELFF,TGTGCCAGCAGCTTAGCCCTACTGGGCGGGGAGCTGTTTTTT,.,TRBV11-2,TRBJ2-2,.
CATSRDPLRGRPTEQFF,TGTGCCACCAGCAGAGACCCCCTCAGGGGGCGCCCCACTGAGCAGTTCTTC,.,TRBV15,TRBJ2-1,TRBD1
CASSRDRAGGHYEQYF,TGTGCCAGCAGCCGGGATAGGGCGGGAGGTCATTACGAGCAGTACTTC,.,TRBV27,TRBJ2-7,TRBD2
CASRRGSGSPGELFF,TGCGCCAGCAGGAGGGGGTCAGGATCCCCCGGGGAGCTGTTTTTT,.,TRBV5-1,TRBJ2-2,.
CASSLYGQSDTDTQYF,TGTGCCAGCAGCCTTTACGGGCAGTCAGACACAGATACGCAGTATTTT,.,TRBV11-2,TRBJ2-3,.
CASSVTSENTGELFF,TGTGCCAGCAGCGTCACTAGCGAGAACACCGGGGAGCTGTTTTTT,.,TRBV9,TRBJ2-2,TRBD2
CASSSTGTGDVVGELFF,TGCGCCAGCAGCTCCACCGGGACAGGGGATGTCGTCGGGGAGCTGTTTTTT,once,TRBV5-1,TRBJ2-2,TRBD1
CASSQRQVYNEQFF,TGCGCCAGCAGCCAACGACAGGTGTACAATGAGCAGTTCTTC,.,TRBV5-1,TRBJ2-1,.